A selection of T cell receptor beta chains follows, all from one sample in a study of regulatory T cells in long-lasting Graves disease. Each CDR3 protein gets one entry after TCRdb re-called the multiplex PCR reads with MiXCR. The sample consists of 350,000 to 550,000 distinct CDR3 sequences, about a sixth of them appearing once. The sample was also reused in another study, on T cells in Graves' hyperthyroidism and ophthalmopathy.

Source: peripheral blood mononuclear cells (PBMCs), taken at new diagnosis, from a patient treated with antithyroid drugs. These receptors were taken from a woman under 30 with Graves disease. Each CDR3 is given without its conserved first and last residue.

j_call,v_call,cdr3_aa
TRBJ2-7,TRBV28,ASSYTNSYEQY
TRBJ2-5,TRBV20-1,SASEIGSETQY
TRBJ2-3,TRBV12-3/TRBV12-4,ASTPGQGRGLAGGLSDTQY
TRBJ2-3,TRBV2,ASSESGWEADTQY
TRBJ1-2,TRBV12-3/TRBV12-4,ASSRGTPVEGYT
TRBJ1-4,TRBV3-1,ASSQATGKFEKLF
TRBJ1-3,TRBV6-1,ATTGISGNTIY
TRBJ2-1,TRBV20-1,SAMARAGGYEQF
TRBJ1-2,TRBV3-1,ASSQPEGANGYT
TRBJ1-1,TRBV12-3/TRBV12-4,ASTVDGEAF
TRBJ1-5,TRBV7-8,ASSLARDRGIWQPQH
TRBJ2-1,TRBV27,ASSPNAALAGVYNEQF
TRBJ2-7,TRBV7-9,ASSQGGTASYEQY
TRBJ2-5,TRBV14,ASSLTGQGAVETQY
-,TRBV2,ASMRTVGTSEQF
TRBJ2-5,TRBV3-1,ASSRQTVQETQY
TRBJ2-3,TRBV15,ATSSDTSGRVADTQY
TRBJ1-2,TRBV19,ASSINGPWGYT
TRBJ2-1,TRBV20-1,SVPGTSGKSSYNEQF
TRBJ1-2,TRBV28,ASSPQGFFGYT
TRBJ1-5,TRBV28,ASSPFISNQPQH
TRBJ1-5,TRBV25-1,ASSGTADTYQPQH
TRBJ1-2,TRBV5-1,ASSLTFGSGRGYT
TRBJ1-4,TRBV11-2,ASSLSWTANEKLF
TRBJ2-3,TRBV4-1,ASTRGGDPTDTQY
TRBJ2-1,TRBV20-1,SAQAGAEYNEQF
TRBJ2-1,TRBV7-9,ASSLKWGGGKGDEQF
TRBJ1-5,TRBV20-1,SASIRVDQPQH
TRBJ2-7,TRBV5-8,ASSLDDVSYEQY
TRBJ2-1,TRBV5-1,ASSLVGTIPNEQF
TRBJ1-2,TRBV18,ASSRLDREIGGYT
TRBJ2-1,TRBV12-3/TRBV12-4,ASIKTSGSFNEQF
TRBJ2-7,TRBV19,ASSISGRAFYEQY
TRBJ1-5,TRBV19,ASSQVGLNQPQH
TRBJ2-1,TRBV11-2,ASRPTGGSYNEQF
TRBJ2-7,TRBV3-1,ASSHARAAVYEQY
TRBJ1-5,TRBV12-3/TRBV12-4,ASSLAWRDRVGNQPQH
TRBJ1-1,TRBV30,AWTPALGTEAF
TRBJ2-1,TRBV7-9,ASSPEVLASSYNEQF
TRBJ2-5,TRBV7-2,ASSLESAPWGETQY
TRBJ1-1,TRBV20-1,SASPGPRDTEAF
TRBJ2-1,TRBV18,ASSLVTSGQGNNEQF
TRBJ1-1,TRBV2,ASRSIAAF
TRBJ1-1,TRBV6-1,AIRDRMNTEAF
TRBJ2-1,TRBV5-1,ASSPTGVAYNEQF
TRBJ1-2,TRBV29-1,SVALRGGGGYGYT
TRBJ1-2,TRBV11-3,ASSLRTGTPGYGYT
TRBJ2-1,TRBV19,ASSMGLAGNEQF